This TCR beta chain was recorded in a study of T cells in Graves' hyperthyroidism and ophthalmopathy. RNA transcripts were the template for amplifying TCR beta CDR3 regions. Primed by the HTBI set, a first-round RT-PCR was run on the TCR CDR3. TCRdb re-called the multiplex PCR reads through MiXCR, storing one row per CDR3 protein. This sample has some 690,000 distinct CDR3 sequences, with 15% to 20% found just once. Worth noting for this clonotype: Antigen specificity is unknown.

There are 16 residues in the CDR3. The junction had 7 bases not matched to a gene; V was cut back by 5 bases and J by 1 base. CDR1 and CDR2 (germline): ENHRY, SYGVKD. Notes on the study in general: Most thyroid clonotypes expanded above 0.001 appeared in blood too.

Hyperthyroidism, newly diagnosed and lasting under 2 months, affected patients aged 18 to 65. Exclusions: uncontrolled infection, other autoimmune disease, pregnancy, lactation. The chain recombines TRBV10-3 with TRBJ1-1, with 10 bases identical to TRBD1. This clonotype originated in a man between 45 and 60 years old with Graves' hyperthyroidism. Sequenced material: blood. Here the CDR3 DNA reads TGTGCCATCAGTCCCGGGACAGGGGTCGGGAACACTGAAGCTTTCTTT. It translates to CAISPGTGVGNTEAFF.